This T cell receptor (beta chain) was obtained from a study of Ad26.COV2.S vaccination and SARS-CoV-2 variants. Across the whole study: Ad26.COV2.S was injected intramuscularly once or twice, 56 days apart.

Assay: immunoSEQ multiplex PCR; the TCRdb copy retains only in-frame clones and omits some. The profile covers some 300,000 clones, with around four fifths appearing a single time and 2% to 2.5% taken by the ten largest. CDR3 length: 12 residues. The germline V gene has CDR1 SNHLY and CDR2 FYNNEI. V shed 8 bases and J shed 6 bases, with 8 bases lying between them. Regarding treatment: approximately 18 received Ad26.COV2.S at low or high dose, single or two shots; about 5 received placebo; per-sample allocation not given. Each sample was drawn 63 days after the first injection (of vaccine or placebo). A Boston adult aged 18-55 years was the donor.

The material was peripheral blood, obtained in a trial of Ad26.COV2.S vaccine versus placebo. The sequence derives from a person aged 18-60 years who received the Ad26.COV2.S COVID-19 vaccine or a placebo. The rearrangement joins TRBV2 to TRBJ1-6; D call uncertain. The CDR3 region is CASGQSNSPLHF. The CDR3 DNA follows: TGTGCCAGCGGGCAGTCTAATTCACCCCTCCACTTT.